This T cell receptor (beta chain) was recovered during a study of shared clonotypes between healthy human individuals (dated by TCRdb to about 2020). For the study in its entirety: The cohort included a few men and a couple of women between 18 and 49 years of age. For each donor, three plates each were used for CD4 naive and CD4 memory, two plates were used for CD8 naive, and one plate was used for CD8 memory. To estimate repertoire size and how much clonotypes are shared between individuals, the study performed deep sequencing of blood TCR repertoires from a handful of healthy adults. Different laboratories and diverse techniques were used to prepare libraries and sequence TCR repertoires, to increase sequencing depth and limit assay-specific biases. Per donor, leukapheresis produced somewhere between about 0.9 and 9.5 billion PBMCs. Results the study describes overall, beyond this receptor: Only blood was sampled, and tissue TCR repertoires likely differ from those in blood. Pairwise subsampling led to the expectation that sequencing depth would affect the degree of clonotype sharing among donors. Because the study included a small number of donors, the genetic and exposure-history diversity represented was limited. Rarefaction of sorted-subset datasets indicated incomplete sequencing despite the large sequencing depth. Clonotypes shared by all four sorted-subset donors showed higher generation probabilities than non-shared clonotypes. Larger estimated clonotype richness was generally found for naive subsets than for memory subsets. Sharing across several donors was observed for about 4.8% of naive CD4, 3.5% of naive CD8, 2.3% of memory CD4, and roughly 0.4% of memory CD8 clonotypes.

The donors were healthy, HIV-negative adults with no recently reported acute infections or vaccinations. Every donor was a Caucasian adult living in Nashville, Tennessee, USA. Magnetic negative selection was used to enrich CD4+ T cells, after which naive cells were positively selected on CD45RA and the negative fraction became the memory subset. After blood collection by leukapheresis, PBMCs were isolated using Ficoll-Histopaque density gradient centrifugation and then cryopreserved in the vapor phase of liquid nitrogen. Analytical flow cytometry was used to check the purity and quantity of each magnetically sorted T cell population. Genomic DNA was isolated from each sorted fraction and quantified by UV absorbance on a Nanodrop 2000c. About this clone itself: This receptor's antigen is unknown. Per-base quality was not reported, and no clone a single base away is much larger than it.

V is pared back by 2 bases and J by 0 bases, with 4 bases lying between the germline termini. From the germline V gene, CDR1 is MNHEY and CDR2 is SVGAGI. Taken from cysteine to phenylalanine, the CDR3 has 14 residues. The DNA shown is the 42-base CDR3, in frame from base 1. Using the deep immunoSEQ assay, multiplex PCR amplified TCR CDR3 regions from genomic DNA. Extracted genomic DNA from each cell subset was spread evenly across all wells of several immunoSEQ 96-well plates, with each plate serving as a replicate. For sorted subsets, 200 to 250 ng of genomic DNA, equivalent to around 29,000 T cell genomes, went into each replicate PCR. Purified libraries were quantified with a Qubit 3.0 fluorometer, sized on a Bioanalyzer 2100, and re-quantified with the KAPA Library Quantification kit. Every immunoSEQ 96-well plate was sequenced on a dedicated single-read 150-cycle Illumina NextSeq 550 flow cell. The paper's processing steps were these. The immunoSEQ output contained only junctional sequences without quality scores, so filtering could not match that applied to full-length reads. Sequences were annotated with PyIR, a Python wrapper for IgBLAST v1.9, and V/J genes and CDR3 were assigned using IMGT germline references. Any read was removed if the V/J assignment was weak (E-value above 1e-6), the CDR3 was missing, or the read contained stop codons, out-of-frame junctions, or ambiguous translated residues. A V3J clonotype was defined by an identical inferred V gene, J gene, and CDR3 amino acid sequence. Percentage overlap between repertoires was calculated by dividing the number of shared unique clonotypes by the size of the smaller repertoire. RTK rarefaction, the Chao1 estimator, and Recon v2.1 estimates of unobserved clonotypes were used to assess repertoire richness. For all TCRbeta clonotypes obtained by the gDNA method from a handful of donors, generation probabilities were computed with OLGA. Drawn from immuneACCESS, this table holds only the in-frame rearrangements with V and J called that TCRdb kept. Clones are partly lost; checked studies trace under half to an unresolved V gene and leave the rest unexplained. The V and J calls and the clone size are those of that table, but D and trimming were determined from the DNA. This sample comprises about 1 million clones, under 80% of them detected only once. Together, the top ten hold over 1.3% of the sample.

This receptor was identified in a man aged 18 to 29 in good health. The rearranged chain carries TRBV6-5 and TRBJ1-4; the D gene is not confidently resolved. Sequenced sample: memory CD4+ T cells sorted from blood. The sample's cell subset or site label is to be understood as: CD45RA-negative fraction. This receptor carries the CDR3 CASSYDTTNEKLFF. The sequenced DNA is TGTGCCAGCAGTTACGATACAACTAATGAAAAACTGTTTTTT.